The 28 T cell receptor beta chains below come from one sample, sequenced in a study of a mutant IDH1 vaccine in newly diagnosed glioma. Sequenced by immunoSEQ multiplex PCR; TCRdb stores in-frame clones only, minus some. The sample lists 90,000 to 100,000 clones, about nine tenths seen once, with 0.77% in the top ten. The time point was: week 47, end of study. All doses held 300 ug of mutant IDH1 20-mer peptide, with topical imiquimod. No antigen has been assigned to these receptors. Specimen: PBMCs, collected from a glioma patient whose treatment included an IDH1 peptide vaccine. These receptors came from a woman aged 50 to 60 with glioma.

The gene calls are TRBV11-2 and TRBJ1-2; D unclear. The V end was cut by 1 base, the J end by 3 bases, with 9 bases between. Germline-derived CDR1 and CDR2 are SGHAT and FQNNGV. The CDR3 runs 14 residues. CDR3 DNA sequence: TGTGCCAGCAGCTTAGTCCCATTGGACTATGGCTACACCTTC. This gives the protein CASSLVPLDYGYTF.

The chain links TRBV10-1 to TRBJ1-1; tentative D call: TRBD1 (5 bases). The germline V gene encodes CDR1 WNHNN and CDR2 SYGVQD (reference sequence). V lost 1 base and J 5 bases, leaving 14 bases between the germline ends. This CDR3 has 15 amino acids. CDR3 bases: TGCGCCAGCAGTGAGTATTCGGGGGGAGAAACTGAAGCTTTCTTT. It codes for CASSEYSGGETEAFF.

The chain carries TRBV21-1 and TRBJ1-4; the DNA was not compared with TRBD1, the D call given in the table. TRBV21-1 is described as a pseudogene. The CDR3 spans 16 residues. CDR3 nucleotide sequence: TGTGCCAGCAGCAAATGTGGACAGGGGGGTAATGAAAAACTGTTTTTT. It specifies CASSKCGQGGNEKLFF.

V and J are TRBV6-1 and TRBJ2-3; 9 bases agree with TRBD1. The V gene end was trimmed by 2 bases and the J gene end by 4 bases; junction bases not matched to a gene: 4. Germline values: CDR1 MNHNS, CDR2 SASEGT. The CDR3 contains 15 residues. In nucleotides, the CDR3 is TGTGCCAGCAGTGAAACACAGGGGGCTTCAGATACGCAGTATTTT. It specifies CASSETQGASDTQYF.

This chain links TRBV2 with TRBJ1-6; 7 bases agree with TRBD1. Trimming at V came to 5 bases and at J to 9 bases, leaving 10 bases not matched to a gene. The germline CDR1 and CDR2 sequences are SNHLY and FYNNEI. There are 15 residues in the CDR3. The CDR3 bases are TGTGCCAGCAGTCGCGACAGGGCTGGGGGTTCACCCCTCCACTTT. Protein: CASSRDRAGGSPLHF.

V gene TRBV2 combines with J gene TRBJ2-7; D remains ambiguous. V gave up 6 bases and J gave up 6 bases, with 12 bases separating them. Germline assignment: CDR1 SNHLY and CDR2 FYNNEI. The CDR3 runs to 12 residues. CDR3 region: CASRYQASEQYF. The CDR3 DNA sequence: TGTGCCAGCAGATATCAGGCATCCGAGCAGTACTTC.

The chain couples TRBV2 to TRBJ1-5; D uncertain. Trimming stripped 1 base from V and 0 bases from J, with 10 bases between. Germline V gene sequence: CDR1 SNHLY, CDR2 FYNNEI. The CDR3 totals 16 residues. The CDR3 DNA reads TGTGCCAGCAGTGAAGGTCCCAGCTATAGCAATCAGCCCCAGCATTTT. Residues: CASSEGPSYSNQPQHF.

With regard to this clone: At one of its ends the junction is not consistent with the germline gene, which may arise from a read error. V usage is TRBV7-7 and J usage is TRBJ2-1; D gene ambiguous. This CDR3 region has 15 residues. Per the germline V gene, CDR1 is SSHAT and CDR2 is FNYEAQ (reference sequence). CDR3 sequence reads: CASSLGKSSYNEQFF. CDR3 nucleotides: TGTGCTAGCAGCTTGGGTAAAAGCTCCTACAATGAGCAGTTCTTC.

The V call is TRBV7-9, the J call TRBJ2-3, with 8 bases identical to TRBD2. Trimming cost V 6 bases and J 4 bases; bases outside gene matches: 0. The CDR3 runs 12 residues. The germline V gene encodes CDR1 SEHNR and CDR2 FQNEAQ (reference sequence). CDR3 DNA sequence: TGTGCCAGCAGGCGGGGGGCAGATACGCAGTATTTT. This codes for CASRRGADTQYF.

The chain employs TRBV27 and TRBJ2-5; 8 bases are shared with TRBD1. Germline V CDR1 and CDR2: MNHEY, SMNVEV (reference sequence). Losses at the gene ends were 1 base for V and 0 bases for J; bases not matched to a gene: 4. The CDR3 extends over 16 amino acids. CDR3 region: CASSLWRQGYQETQYF. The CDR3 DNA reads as TGTGCCAGCAGTTTATGGAGACAGGGGTACCAAGAGACCCAGTACTTC.

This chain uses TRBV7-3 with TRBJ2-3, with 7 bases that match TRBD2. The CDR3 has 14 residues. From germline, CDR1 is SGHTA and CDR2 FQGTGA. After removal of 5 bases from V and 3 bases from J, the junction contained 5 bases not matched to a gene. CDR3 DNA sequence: TGTGCCAGCAGCCCCGGGACTATTACAGATACGCAGTATTTT. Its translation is CASSPGTITDTQYF. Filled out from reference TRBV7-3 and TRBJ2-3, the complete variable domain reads GAGVSQTPSNKVTEKGKYVELRCDPISGHTALYWYRQSLGQGPEFLIYFQGTGAADDSGLPNDRFFAVRPEGSVSTLKIQRTERGDSAVYLCASSPGTITDTQYFGPGTRLTVL.

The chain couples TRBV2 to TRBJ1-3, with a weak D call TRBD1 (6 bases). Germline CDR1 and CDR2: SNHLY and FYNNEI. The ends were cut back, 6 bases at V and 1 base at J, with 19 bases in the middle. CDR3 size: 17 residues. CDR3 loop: CASRAWDTRWSGNTIYF. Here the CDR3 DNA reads TGTGCCAGCAGAGCCTGGGACACCCGCTGGTCTGGAAACACCATATATTTT.

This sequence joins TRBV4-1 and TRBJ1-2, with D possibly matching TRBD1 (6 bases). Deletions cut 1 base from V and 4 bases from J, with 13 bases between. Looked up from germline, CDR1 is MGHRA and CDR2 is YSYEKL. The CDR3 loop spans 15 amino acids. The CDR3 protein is CASSQGWGTLYGYTF. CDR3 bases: TGCGCCAGCAGCCAAGGTTGGGGGACACTCTATGGCTACACCTTC.

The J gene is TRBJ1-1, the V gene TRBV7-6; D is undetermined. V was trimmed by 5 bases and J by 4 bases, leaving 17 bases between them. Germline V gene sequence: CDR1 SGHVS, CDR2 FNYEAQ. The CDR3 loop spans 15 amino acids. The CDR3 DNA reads TGTGCCAGCAGCCTGTATCCCGGAAAGGGCACTGAAGCTTTCTTT. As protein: CASSLYPGKGTEAFF.

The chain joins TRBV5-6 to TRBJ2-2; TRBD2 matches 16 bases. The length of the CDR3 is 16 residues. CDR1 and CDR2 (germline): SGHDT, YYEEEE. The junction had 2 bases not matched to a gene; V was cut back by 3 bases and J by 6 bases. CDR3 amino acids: CASSSGTSGRAGELFF. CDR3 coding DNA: TGTGCCAGCAGCTCCGGGACTAGCGGGAGGGCCGGGGAGCTGTTTTTT.

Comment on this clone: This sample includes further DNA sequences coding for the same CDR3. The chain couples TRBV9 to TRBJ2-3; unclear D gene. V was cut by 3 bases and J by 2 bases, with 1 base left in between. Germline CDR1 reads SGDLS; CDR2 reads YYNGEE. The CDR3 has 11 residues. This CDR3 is CASSATDTQYF. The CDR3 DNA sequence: TGTGCCAGCAGCGCCACAGATACGCAGTATTTT.

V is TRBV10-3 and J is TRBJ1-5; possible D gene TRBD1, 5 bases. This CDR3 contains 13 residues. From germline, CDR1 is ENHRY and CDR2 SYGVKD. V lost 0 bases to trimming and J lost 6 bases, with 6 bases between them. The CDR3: CAISESTAQPQHF. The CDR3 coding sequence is TGTGCCATCAGTGAGTCGACAGCTCAGCCCCAGCATTTT.

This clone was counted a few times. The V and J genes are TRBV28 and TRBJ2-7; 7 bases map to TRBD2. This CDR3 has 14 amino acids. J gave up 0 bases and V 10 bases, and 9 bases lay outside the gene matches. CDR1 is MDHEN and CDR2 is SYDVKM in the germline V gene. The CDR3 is CATAGTTSSYEQYF. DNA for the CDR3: TGTGCCACCGCCGGGACTACCTCCTCCTACGAGCAGTACTTC.

The CDR3 sequence: CASRKASGSSGANVLTF. The CDR3 nucleotides read TGTGCCAGTAGAAAGGCTAGCGGGAGCTCTGGGGCCAACGTCCTGACTTTC. The chain recombines TRBV19 with TRBJ2-6; 10 nucleotides align to TRBD2. The CDR3 is made up of 17 amino acids. Germline CDR1 is LNHDA and CDR2 is SQIVND (reference sequence). Unmatched junction bases numbered 5, after V lost 6 bases and J lost 0 bases.

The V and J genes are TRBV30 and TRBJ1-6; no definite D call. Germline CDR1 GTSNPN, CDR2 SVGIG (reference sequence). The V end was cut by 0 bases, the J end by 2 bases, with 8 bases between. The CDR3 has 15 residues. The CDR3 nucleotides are TGTGCCTGGAGTGTGGGGTTGCCCTATAATTCACCCCTCCACTTT. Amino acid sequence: CAWSVGLPYNSPLHF.

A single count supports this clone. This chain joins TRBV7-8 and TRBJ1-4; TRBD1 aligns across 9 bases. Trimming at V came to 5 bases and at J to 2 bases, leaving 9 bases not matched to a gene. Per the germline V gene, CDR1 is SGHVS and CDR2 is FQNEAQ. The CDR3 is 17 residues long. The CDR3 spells CASSIQGAPGTNEKLFF. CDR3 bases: TGTGCCAGCAGCATACAGGGGGCGCCGGGTACTAATGAAAAACTGTTTTTT.

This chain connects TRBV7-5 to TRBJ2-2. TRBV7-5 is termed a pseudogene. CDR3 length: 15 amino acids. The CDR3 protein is CARSSSLQGTGELFF. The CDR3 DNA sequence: TGTGCCAGAAGCTCAAGCCTACAAGGGACCGGGGAGCTGTTTTTT.

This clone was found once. The DNA of the CDR3 is TGTGCCAGCAGCGCCTTCAAGGAGGCGGTGGGTGACACAGATACGCAGTATTTT. Its translation is CASSAFKEAVGDTDTQYF. The J gene is TRBJ2-3, the V gene TRBV9; D possibly corresponds to TRBD2 (5 bases). Trimming took off 3 bases at V and 2 bases at J, with 22 bases between the two ends. Looked up from germline, CDR1 is SGDLS and CDR2 is YYNGEE. The CDR3 sequence is 18 residues long.

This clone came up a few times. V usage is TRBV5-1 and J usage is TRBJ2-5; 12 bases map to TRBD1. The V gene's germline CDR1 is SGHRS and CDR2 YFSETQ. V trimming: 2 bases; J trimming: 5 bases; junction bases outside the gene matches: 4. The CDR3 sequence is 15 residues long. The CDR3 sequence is CASSFQGQGAETQYF. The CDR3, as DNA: TGCGCCAGCAGCTTCCAGGGACAGGGGGCCGAGACCCAGTACTTC.

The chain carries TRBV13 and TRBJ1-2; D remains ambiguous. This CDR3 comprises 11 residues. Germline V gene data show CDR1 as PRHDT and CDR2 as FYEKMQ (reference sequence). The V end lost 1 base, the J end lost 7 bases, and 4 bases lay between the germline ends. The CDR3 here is CASSLEVGYTF. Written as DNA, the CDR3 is TGTGCCAGCAGCTTAGAAGTTGGCTACACCTTC.

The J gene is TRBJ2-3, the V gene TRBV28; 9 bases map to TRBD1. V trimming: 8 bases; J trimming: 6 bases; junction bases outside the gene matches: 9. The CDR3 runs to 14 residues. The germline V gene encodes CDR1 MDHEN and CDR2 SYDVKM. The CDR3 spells CASGPGTGLDTQYF. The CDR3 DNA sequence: TGTGCCAGCGGTCCCGGGACAGGGCTTGATACGCAGTATTTT.

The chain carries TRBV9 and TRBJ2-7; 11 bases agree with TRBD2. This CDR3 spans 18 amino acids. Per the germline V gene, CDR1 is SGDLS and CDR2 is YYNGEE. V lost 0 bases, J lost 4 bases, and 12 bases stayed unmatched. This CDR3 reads CASSVAASGRPGGYEQYF. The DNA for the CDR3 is TGTGCCAGCAGCGTAGCCGCTAGCGGGAGGCCGGGGGGTTACGAGCAGTACTTC.

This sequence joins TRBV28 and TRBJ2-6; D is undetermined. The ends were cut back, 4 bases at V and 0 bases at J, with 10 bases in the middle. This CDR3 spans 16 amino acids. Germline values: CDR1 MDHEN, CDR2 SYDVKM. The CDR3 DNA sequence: TGTGCCAGCAGTTCGACGGTCCGCTCTGGGGCCAACGTCCTGACTTTC. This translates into CASSSTVRSGANVLTF.